This paragraph covers one T cell receptor beta chain sequence. V was trimmed by 5 bases and J by 7 bases, leaving 13 bases between them. The germline gives CDR1 SGDLS, CDR2 YYNGEE. The CDR3 consists of 12 residues. This entry comes from a study of blood T cell repertoires in COVID-19. Study background: Some COVID-19 samples were acute and others convalescent; all came from the United States, Italy and Spain. In each case, the material was cDNA or gDNA derived from T cells, B-cell-depleted T cells, or PBMCs.

In the source study's methods: Researchers report that nucleated cell counts were estimated from reference gene primer amplification. Measured with immunoSEQ multiplex PCR; TCRdb has only the in-frame clones, and not every one. V and J calls plus clone size are reproduced from that table; the DNA served to infer D and trimming. This table has some 160,000 clones, around 79% appearing once. The gene calls are TRBV9 and TRBJ2-7; D perhaps matches TRBD2 (6 bases). Material: peripheral blood. The source is a man between 45 and 60 years old with active or convalescent COVID-19. CDR3 DNA: TGTGCCAGCAGTAGCGGAGGAGGGGAGCAGTACTTC. Translation gives CASSSGGGEQYF.